The 9 T cell receptor beta chains given below trace back to one sample, sequenced in a study of cytomegalovirus exposure and HLA in healthy donors. PCR was performed using 60 Vbeta and 13 Jbeta primers. Clones were read by immunoSEQ multiplex PCR, and TCRdb kept only the in-frame ones, dropping some. The sample has about 190,000 clones, around 67% seen once. Sequencing was carried out using PBMCs. These TCRs come from a woman in her twenties or thirties in good health and CMV-seropositive.

V is TRBV5-1 and J is TRBJ2-5; 9 nucleotides line up with TRBD2. The CDR3 extends over 17 amino acids. The trim removed 2 bases at V and 2 bases at J, leaving 10 bases unmatched. CDR1 SGHRS and CDR2 YFSETQ come from the germline V gene. The CDR3 DNA sequence: TGCGCCAGCAGCTTCGGGGGGGGTAGCGGGGGACAAGAGACCCAGTACTTC. It codes for CASSFGGGSGGQETQYF.

The chain is built from TRBV29-1 and TRBJ1-2, with D unclear. Trimming left V 2 bases short and J 6 bases short, with 10 bases between. The CDR3 runs 12 residues. CDR1 is SQVTM and CDR2 is ANQGSEA in the germline V gene. The CDR3 loop is CSVERGFNGYTF. CDR3 nucleotides: TGCAGCGTTGAACGAGGGTTTAATGGCTACACCTTC.

This clone was seen a single time. The rearrangement joins TRBV6-5 to TRBJ2-7, with D possibly TRBD2 on 6 matching bases. The germline CDR1 and CDR2 sequences are MNHEY and SVGAGI. V lost 7 bases and J lost 2, with 18 bases in between. The CDR3 is made up of 15 amino acids. This CDR3 reads CASMGLSAQTYEQYF. CDR3 coding DNA: TGTGCCAGCATGGGACTTTCTGCTCAGACCTACGAGCAGTACTTC.

This sequence joins TRBV28 and TRBJ1-5; 7 bases are a match to TRBD1. Germline assignment: CDR1 MDHEN and CDR2 SYDVKM. There are 14 residues in the CDR3. J was trimmed by 4 bases and V by 5 bases; bases with no gene match: 5. The chain's CDR3 is CASSPQGPNQPQHF. CDR3 bases: TGTGCCAGCAGTCCACAGGGGCCGAATCAGCCCCAGCATTTT.

The chain employs TRBV25-1 and TRBJ2-7, with TRBD1 identical over 9 bases. J lost 5 bases, V lost 3 bases, and 8 bases had no gene match. This CDR3 has 15 amino acids. In germline, CDR1 is MGHDK, CDR2 SYGVNS. CDR3 nucleotide sequence: TGTGCCAGCAGTGACCCCGGGACAGGGATCGACGAGCAGTACTTC. Translating gives CASSDPGTGIDEQYF.

The chain couples TRBV28 to TRBJ2-1; 7 bases align to TRBD2. The CDR3 contains 17 residues. After removal of 5 bases from V and 0 bases from J, the junction contained 10 bases not matched to a gene. Germline V CDR1 and CDR2: MDHEN, SYDVKM. The CDR3 here is CASSHRVAGDSYNEQFF. The CDR3 bases are TGTGCCAGCAGTCACCGGGTAGCGGGCGACTCCTACAATGAGCAGTTCTTC.

V gene TRBV14 combines with J gene TRBJ2-7; D is perhaps TRBD2 (5 bases). This CDR3 contains 16 residues. V lost 3 bases, J lost 5 bases, and 20 bases lay in between. Germline CDR1 is SGHDN and CDR2 is FVKESK. The CDR3 DNA reads as TGTGCCAGCAGCCACCGGAGCGGCCTCCCACGGGACGAGCAGTACTTC. Amino acids: CASSHRSGLPRDEQYF.

The chain joins TRBV7-9 to TRBJ1-1; TRBD1 matches at 7 bases. The germline V gene encodes CDR1 SEHNR and CDR2 FQNEAQ (reference sequence). CDR3 length: 13 amino acids. V was clipped by 6 bases and J by 9 bases; unmatched bases: 10. Here the CDR3 reads CASRPSGTDKAFF. Written as DNA, the CDR3 is TGTGCCAGCAGGCCTAGTGGGACAGATAAAGCTTTCTTT.

V and J are TRBV5-1 and TRBJ1-1, with D maybe TRBD1 (5 bases). Germline CDR1 reads SGHRS; CDR2 reads YFSETQ. CDR3 size: 14 residues. V gave up 2 bases and J gave up 7 bases, with 15 bases separating them. CDR3 in amino acids: CASSLTGREGEAFF. CDR3 DNA: TGCGCCAGCAGCTTAACGGGCAGGGAGGGTGAAGCTTTCTTT.